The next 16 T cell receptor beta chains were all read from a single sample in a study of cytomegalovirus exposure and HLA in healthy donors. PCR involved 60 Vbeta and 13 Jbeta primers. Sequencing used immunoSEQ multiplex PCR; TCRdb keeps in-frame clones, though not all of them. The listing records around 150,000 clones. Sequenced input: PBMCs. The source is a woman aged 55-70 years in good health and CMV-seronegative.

The CDR3: CASRPEGQGRNTGELFF. The CDR3 nucleotides read TGTGCCAGCAGACCTGAGGGACAGGGAAGGAACACCGGGGAGCTGTTTTTT. This sequence joins TRBV7-9 and TRBJ2-2; 9 bases map to TRBD1. Germline-derived CDR1 and CDR2 are SEHNR and FQNEAQ (reference sequence). This CDR3 has 17 residues. With V trimmed by 6 bases and J by 1 base, 9 bases remained unmatched.

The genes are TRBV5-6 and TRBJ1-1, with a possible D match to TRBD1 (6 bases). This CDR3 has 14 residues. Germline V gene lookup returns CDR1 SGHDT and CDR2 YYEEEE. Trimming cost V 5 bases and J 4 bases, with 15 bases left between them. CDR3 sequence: CASRAKDRSTEAFF. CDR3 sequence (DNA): TGTGCCAGCAGGGCCAAAGACAGGAGCACTGAAGCTTTCTTT.

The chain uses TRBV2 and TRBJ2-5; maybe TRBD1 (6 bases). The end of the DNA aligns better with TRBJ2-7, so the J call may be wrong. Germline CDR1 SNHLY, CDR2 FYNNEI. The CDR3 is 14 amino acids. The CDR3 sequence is CASSEGPTGYEQYF. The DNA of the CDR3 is TGTGCCAGCAGTGAGGGGCCGACAGGCTACGAGCAGTACTTC.

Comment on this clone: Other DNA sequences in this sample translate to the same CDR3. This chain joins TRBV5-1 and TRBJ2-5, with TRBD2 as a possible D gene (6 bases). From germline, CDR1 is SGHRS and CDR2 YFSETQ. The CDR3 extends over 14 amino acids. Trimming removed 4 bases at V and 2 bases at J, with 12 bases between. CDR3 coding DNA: TGCGCCAGCAGCCATGGGACTGGACAAGAGACCCAGTACTTC. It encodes CASSHGTGQETQYF.

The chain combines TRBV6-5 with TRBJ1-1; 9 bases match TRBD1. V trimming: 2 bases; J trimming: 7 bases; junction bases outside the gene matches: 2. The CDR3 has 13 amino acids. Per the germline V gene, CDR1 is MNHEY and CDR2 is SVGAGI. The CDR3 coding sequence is TGTGCCAGCAGTTACGGGACAGGGCGTGAAGCTTTCTTT. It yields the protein CASSYGTGREAFF.

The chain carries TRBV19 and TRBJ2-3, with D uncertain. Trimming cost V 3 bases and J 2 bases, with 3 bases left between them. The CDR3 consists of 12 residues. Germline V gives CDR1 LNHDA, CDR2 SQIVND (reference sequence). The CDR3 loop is CASSINTDTQYF. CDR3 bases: TGTGCCAGTAGTATCAACACAGATACGCAGTATTTT. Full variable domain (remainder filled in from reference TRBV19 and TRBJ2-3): DGGITQSPKYLFRKEGQNVTLSCEQNLNHDAMYWYRQDPGQGLRLIYYSQIVNDFQKGDIAEGYSVSREKKESFPLTVTSAQKNPTAFYLCASSINTDTQYFGPGTRLTVL.

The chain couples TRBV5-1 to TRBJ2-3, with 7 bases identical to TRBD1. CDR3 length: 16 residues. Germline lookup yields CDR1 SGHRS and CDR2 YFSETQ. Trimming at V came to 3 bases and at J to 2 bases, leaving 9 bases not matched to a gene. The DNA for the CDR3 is TGCGCCAGCAGCTGGTCCGGGACAGACATCACAGATACGCAGTATTTT. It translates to CASSWSGTDITDTQYF.

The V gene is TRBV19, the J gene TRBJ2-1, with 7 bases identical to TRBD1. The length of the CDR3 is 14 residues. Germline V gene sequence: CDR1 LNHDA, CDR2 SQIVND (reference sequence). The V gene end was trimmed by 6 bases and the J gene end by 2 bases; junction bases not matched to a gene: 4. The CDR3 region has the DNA TGTGCCAGTAGGACCGGGACAGCCTACAATGAGCAGTTCTTC. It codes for CASRTGTAYNEQFF.

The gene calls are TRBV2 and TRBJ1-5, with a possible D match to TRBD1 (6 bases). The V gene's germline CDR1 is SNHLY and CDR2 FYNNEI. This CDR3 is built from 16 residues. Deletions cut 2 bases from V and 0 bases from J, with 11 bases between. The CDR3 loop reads CASSEMGAHSNQPQHF. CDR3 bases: TGTGCCAGCAGTGAAATGGGGGCCCATAGCAATCAGCCCCAGCATTTT. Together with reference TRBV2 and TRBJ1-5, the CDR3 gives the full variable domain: EPEVTQTPSHQVTQMGQEVILRCVPISNHLYFYWYRQILGQKVEFLVSFYNNEISEKSEIFDDQFSVERPDGSNFTLKIRSTKLEDSAMYFCASSEMGAHSNQPQHFGDGTRLSIL.

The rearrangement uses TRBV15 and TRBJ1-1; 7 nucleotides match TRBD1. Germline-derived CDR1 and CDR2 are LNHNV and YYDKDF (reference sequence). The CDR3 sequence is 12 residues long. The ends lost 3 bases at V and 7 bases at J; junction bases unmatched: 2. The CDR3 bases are TGTGCCACCAGCAGCTGGACAGGTGAAGCTTTCTTT. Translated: CATSSWTGEAFF.

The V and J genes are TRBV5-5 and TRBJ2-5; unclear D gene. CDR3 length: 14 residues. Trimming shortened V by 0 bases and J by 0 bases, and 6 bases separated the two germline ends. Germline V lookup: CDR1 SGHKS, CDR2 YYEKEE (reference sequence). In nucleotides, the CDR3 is TGTGCCAGCAGCTTGGCACACGACCAAGAGACCCAGTACTTC. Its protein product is CASSLAHDQETQYF.

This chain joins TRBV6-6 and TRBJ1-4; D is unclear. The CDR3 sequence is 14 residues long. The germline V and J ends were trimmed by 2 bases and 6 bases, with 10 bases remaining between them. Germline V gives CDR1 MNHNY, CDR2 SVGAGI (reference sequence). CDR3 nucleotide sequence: TGTGCCAGCAGTTACGGGGAGAGGGATGAAAAACTGTTTTTT. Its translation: CASSYGERDEKLFF.

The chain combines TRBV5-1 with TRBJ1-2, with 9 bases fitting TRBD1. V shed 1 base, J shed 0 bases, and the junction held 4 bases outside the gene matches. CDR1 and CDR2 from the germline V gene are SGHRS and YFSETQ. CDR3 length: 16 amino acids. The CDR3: CASSLTGGIANYGYTF. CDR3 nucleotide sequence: TGCGCCAGCAGCTTGACAGGGGGCATAGCTAACTATGGCTACACCTTC.

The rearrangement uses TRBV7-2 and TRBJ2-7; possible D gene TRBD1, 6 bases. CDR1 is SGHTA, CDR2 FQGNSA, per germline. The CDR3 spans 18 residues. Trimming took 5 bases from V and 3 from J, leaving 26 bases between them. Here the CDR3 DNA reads TGTGCCAGCAGCCTCATAAACCCCCGCTACGGGACATTCTACGAGCAGTACTTC. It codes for CASSLINPRYGTFYEQYF.

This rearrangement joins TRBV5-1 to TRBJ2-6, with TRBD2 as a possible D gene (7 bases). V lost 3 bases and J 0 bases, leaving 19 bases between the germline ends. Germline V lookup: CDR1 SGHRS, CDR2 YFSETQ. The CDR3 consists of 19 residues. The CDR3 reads CASSWLGGGGTSGANVLTF. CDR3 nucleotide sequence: TGCGCCAGCAGCTGGCTGGGGGGAGGGGGAACCTCTGGGGCCAACGTCCTGACTTTC.

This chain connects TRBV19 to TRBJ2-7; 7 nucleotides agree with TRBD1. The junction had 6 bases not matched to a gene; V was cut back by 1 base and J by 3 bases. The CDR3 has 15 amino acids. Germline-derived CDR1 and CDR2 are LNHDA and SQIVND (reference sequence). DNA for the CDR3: TGTGCCAGTAGTATAGTCGTCCGACAGGGCTACGAGCAGTACTTC. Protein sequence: CASSIVVRQGYEQYF.